The subject of this entry is one T cell receptor (beta chain). As yet, its antigen is unknown. With V trimmed by 5 bases and J by 0 bases, 22 bases remained unmatched. The CDR3 is 21 residues long. The sample belongs to a study of T-cell memory formation after mild COVID-19. Overall study results and limits: The study detected some responding clones in pre-infection memory, suggesting cross-reactive memory joined. Whether day 37 second-wave clones are SARS-CoV-2-specific was not confirmed.

TCRdb reprocessed the 5' RACE reads with MiXCR, giving one entry per CDR3 protein. The sample consists of about 340,000 distinct CDR3 sequences, 13% to 15% of them appearing once. This chain connects TRBV23-1 to TRBJ2-7; TRBD1 aligns across 10 bases. TRBV23-1 is placed among ORFs of uncertain function. This sequence was found in a man younger than 35 who had mild COVID-19 (a few samples of this study predate the infection). Cell type and time point are not known. Sample: PBMCs or a T cell subset sorted from them (not recorded which). The CDR3, as DNA: TGCGCCAGCAGTACCCGGGAAAGACCGGGACAGGGGTCCCCCACCTCCTACGAGCAGTACGTC. Translating it yields CASSTRERPGQGSPTSYEQYV.